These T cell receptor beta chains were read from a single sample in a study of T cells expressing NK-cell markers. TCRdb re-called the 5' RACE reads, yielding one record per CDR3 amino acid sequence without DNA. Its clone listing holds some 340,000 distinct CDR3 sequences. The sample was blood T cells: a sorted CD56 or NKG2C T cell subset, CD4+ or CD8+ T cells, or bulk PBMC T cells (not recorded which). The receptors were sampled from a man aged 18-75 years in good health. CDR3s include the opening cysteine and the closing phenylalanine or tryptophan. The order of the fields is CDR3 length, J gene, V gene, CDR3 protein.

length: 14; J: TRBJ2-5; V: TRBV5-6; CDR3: CASSLTGAPETQYF
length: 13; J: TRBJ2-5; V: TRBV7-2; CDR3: CASSLATTQTQYF
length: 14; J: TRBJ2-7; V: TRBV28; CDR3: CASSPRQGFNEQYF
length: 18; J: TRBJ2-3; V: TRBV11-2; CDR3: CASSYTRGGGASTDTQYF
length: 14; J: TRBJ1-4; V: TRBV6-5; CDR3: CASSSSVWGEKLFF
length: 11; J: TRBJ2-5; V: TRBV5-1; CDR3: CASSSQETQYF
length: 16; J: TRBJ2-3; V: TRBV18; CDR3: CASSLARQQTSDTQYF
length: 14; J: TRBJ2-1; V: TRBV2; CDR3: CASTPGTSANEQFF
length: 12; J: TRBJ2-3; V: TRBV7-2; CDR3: CASRGLAGGPDF
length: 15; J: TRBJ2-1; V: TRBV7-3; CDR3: CASSLGAGDYNEQFF
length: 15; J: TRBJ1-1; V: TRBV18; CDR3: CASSPQGAGNTEAFF
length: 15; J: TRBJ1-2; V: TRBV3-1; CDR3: CASSQVRGHNYGYTF
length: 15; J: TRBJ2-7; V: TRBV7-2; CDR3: CASSLAQGIAYEQYF
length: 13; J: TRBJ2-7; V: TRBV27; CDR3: CASSLRAGPEQYF
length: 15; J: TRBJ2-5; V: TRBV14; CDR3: CASSQDLGGLATQYF
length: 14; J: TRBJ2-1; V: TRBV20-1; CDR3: CSAKAGGPATEQFF
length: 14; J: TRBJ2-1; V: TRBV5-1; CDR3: CASSSGLFLDEQFF
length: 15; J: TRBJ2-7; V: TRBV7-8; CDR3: CASSLGTGGLGEQYF
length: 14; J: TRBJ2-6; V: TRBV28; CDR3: CASSGIVRANVLTF
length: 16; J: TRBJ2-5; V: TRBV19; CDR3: CASSPGGSGSQETQYF
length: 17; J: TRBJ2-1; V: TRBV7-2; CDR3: CASSTMGGAGADNEQFF
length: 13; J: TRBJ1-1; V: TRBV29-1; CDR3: CSVRATAITEAFF
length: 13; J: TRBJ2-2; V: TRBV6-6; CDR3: CASSPPPPGELFF
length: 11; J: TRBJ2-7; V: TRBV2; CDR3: CASSETDPLYF
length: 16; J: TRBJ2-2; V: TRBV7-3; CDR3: CASSLTGQGLPGELFF
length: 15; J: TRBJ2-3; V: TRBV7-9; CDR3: CASSSRDSRTDTQYF
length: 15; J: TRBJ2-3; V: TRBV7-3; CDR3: CASSLGLAAPDTQYF
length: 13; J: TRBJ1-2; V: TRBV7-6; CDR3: CASSQIGTEGYTF
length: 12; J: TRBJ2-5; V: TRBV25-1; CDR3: CASSRDRGTQYF
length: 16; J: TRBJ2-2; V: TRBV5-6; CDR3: CASSFRFSGATGELFF
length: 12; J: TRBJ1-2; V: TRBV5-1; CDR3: CASSLDFGGYTF
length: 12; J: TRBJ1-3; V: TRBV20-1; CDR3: CSAWYSGNTIYF
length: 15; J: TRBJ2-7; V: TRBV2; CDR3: CASISGQGASYEQYF
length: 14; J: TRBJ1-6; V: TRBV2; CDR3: CASSDLVVGSPLHF
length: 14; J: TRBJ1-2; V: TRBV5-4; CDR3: CASSSGGGWGGYTF
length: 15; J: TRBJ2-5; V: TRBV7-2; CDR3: CASSRVRSGQETQYF
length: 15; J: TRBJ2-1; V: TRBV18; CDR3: CASSPPLAGGIEQFF
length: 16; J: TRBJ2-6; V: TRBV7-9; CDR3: CASSPKRGSGANVLTF
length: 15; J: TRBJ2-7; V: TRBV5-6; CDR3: CASSLFSGNSYEQYF
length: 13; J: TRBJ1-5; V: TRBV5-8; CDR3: CASSLEPYQPQHF
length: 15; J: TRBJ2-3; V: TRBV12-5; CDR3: CASGSMGRGTDTQYF
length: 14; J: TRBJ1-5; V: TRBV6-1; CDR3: CASRETGGSQPQHF
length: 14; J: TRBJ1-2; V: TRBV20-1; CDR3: CSARDSLKTYGYTF
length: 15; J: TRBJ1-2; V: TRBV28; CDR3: CASSSETGGVYGYTF
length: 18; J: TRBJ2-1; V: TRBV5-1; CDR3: CASSLDVSTSGGYNEQFF
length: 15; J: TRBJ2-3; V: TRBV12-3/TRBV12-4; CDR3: CASSEIGGGSDTQYF
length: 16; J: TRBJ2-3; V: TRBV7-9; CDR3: CASSLRRTGLADTQYF
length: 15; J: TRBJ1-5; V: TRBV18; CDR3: CASSPEWGVNQPQHF
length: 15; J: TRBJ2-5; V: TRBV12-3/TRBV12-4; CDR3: CASSTLAGGQETQYF
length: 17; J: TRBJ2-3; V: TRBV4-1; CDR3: CASSQVWSGVPPDTQYF
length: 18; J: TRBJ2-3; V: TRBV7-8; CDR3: CASSPTPDSLLRTDTQYF
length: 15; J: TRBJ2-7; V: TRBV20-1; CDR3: CSALNRGTGPNEQYF
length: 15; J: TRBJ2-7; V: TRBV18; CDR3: CASSPGDRAAYEQYF